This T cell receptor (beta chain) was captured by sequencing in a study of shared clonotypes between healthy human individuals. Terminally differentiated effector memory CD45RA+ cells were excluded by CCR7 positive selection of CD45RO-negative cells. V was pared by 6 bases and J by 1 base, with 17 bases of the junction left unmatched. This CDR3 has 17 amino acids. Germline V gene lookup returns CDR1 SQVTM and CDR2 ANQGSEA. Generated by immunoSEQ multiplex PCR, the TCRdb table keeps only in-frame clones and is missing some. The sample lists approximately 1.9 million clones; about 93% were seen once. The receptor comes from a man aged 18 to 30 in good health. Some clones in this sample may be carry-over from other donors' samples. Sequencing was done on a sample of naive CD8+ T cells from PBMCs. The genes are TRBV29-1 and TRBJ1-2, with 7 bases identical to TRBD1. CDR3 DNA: TGCAGCGTCCCCGAACCTAACCGGGACAGAGATAACTATGGCTACACCTTC. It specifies CSVPEPNRDRDNYGYTF.